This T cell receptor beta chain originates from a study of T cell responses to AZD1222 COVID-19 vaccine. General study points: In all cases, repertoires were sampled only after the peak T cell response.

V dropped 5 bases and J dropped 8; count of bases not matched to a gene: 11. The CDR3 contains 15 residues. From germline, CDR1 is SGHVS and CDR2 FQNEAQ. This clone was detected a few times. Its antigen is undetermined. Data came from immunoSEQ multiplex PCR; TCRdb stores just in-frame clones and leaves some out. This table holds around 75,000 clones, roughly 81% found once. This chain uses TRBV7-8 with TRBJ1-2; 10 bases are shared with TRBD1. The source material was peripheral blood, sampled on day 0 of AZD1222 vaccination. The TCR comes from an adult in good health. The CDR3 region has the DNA TGTGCCAGCAGCATCTGGGACAGGGGAATGGACGGCTACACCTTC. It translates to CASSIWDRGMDGYTF.